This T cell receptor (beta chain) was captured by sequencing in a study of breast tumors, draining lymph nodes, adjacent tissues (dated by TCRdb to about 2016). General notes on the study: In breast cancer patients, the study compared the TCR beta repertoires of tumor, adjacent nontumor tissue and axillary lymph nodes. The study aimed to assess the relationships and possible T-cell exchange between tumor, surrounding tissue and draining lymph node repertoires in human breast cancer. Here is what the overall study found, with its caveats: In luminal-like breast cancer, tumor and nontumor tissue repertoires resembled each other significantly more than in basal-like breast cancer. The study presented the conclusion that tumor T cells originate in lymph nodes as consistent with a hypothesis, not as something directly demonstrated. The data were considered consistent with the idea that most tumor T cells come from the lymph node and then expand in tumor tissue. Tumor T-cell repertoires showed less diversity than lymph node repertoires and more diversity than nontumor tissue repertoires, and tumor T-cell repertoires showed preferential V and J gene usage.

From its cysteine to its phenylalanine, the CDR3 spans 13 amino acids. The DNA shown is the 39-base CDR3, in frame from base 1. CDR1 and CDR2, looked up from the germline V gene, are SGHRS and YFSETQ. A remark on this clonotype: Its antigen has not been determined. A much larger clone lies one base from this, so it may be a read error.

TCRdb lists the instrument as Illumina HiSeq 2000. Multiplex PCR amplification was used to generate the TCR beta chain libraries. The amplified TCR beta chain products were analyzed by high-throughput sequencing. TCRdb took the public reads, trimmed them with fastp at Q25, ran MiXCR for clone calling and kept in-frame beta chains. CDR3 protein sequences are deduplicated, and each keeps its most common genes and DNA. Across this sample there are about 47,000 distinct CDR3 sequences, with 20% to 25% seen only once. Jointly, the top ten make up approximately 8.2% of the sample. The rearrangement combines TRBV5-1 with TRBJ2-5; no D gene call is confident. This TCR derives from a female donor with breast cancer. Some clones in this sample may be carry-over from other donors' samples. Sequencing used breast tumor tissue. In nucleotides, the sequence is TGCGCCAGCAGCTTGGATCAGCAAGTGACCCAGTACTTC. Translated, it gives CASSLDQQVTQYF.